This T cell receptor (beta chain) stems from a study of blood T cell repertoires in COVID-19. Background on the study: Nucleic acid was either cDNA or gDNA, and it came from T cells, B-cell-depleted T cells, or PBMCs.

How the authors handled the data: Reference gene primer amplification yielded estimated nucleated cell counts. TCRdb's copy holds only in-frame clones and misses some; the assay was immunoSEQ multiplex PCR. That table gives V, J and clone size, and the DNA gave D and trimming. The data show under 450,000 clones, around 87% seen once. In terms of age and location, participants ranged from roughly 18 to 100 years and lived in roughly 22 US areas. Donors in Cohort 3 counted as recovered after two negative PCRs, clearance, or symptom resolution. CDR1 and CDR2 (germline): SEHNR, FQNEAQ (reference sequence). CDR3 length equals 15 residues. With V trimmed by 1 base and J by 7 bases, 7 bases remained unmatched.

This TCR came from a man aged 25-40 years who had recovered from COVID-19. Sequencing was carried out using PBMCs or T cells enriched from blood (not recorded which). The V gene is TRBV7-9, the J gene TRBJ1-1; TRBD1 agrees at 9 bases. CDR3 coding DNA: TGTGCCAGCAGCTTAGGGACAGGGGTTTACAATGAAGCTTTCTTT. It yields the protein CASSLGTGVYNEAFF.